This is a list of T cell receptor beta chains from one sample in a study of beta chain features in type 1 diabetes. TCRdb's table, derived via immunoSEQ multiplex PCR, lists solely in-frame clones and lacks some. The data hold 37,000 or so clones, with 49% observed a single time. The source material was central memory CD4+ T cells from blood. The source is a young woman in good health. The CDR3 runs from the conserved cysteine through the conserved F or W. The D gene is left open where the match is weak. For some rows the clone size is stated as once, few or many, or as a class when expanded; others skip it.

d_call j_call clone_size v_call cdr3_nt cdr3_aa
NA TRBJ2-7 NA TRBV6-1 TGTGCCAGCAGTGAAGTTGCGGGTTCCTACGAGCAGTACTTC CASSEVAGSYEQYF
NA TRBJ2-1 NA TRBV4-1 TGCGCCAGCAGCCAAGATCGAGTAGGAGGGTTCAGCTCCTACAATGAGCAGTTCTTC CASSQDRVGGFSSYNEQFF
NA TRBJ2-6 NA TRBV30 TGTGCCTGGAGTACTTGGAGCTCTGGGGCCAACGTCCTGACTTTC CAWSTWSSGANVLTF
TRBD2 TRBJ2-7 few TRBV7-6 TGTGCCAGCAGCTCCTGGCGGGAGCGGTACGAGCAGTACTTC CASSSWRERYEQYF
TRBD1 TRBJ2-7 NA TRBV6-5 TGTGCCAGCAGTTACCCGGGACAGAGTACACCCGAGCAGTACTTC CASSYPGQSTPEQYF
TRBD2 TRBJ2-2 few TRBV19 TGTGCCAGTAGTAATCTAGCGGGGCCCTCCACCGGGGAGCTGTTTTTT CASSNLAGPSTGELFF
NA TRBJ2-3 NA TRBV7-9 TGTGCCAGCAGCTTAGCGCTGAGGGGGAATACGCAGTATTTT CASSLALRGNTQYF
TRBD2 TRBJ2-1 NA TRBV4-1 TGCGCCAGCAGCCAAGAACCTAGCGGGAGTTGGAATGAGCAGTTCTTC CASSQEPSGSWNEQFF
TRBD1 TRBJ1-1 NA TRBV7-2 TGTGCCAGCAGGGCGGTGGGGACAGGGGGTACTGAAGCTTTCTTT CASRAVGTGGTEAFF
TRBD2 TRBJ2-2 NA TRBV30 TGTGCCTGGAGACTAGCGGGACCTCGCACCGGGGAGCTGTTTTTT CAWRLAGPRTGELFF
TRBD2 TRBJ2-1 few TRBV6-1 TGTGCCAGCAGTGCGAGACTAGCGGGAGAGAACTACAATGAGCAGTTCTTC CASSARLAGENYNEQFF
NA TRBJ2-1 NA TRBV6-5 TGTGCCAGCAGTTACCCTGACATCCACTCCTACAATGAGCAGTTCTTC CASSYPDIHSYNEQFF
NA TRBJ2-7 NA TRBV25-1 TGTGCCAGCAATTTCTACAGGGTTTACGAGCAGTACTTC CASNFYRVYEQYF
NA TRBJ2-2 few TRBV10-3 TGTGCCATCAGTGATCTCCGGGGTTTGGTCACCGGGGAGCTGTTTTTT CAISDLRGLVTGELFF
NA TRBJ2-6 NA TRBV5-1 TGCGCCAGCAGCGGAACACAGACCACTGGGGCCAACGTCCTGACTTTC CASSGTQTTGANVLTF
TRBD1 TRBJ1-1 few TRBV18 TGTGCCAGCGCCGGACAGGCTAACACTGAAGCTTTCTTT CASAGQANTEAFF
NA TRBJ2-7 many TRBV7-9 TGTGCCAGCAGCCCCCGGGACACCGAGCAGTACTTC CASSPRDTEQYF
TRBD1 TRBJ1-1 many TRBV7-2 TGTGCCAGCAGCCAAGACAGGGTATTGGGGACTGAAGCTTTCTTT CASSQDRVLGTEAFF
NA TRBJ2-5 NA TRBV15 TGTGCCACCAGCGGGAGTGTAGGAGAGACCCAGTACTTC CATSGSVGETQYF
TRBD1 TRBJ1-5 NA TRBV6-6 TGTGCCAGCAGATACACAGGGGGCAGAGAGCCCCAGCATTTT CASRYTGGREPQHF
NA TRBJ2-2 NA TRBV5-1 TGCGCCAGCAGCTGGACAGACGACGGGGAGCTGTTTTTT CASSWTDDGELFF
NA TRBJ2-3 few TRBV6-1 TGTGCCAGCAGCCGGACATTCACAGATACGCAGTATTTT CASSRTFTDTQYF
NA TRBJ2-7 NA TRBV5-6 TGTGCCAGCAGCTTTTCGAGACGGGTTACTTTC CASSFSRRVTF
TRBD1 TRBJ2-3 NA TRBV6-1 TGTGCCAGCAGTGGTATGACAGGGAGAGCCCCTTTTTTT CASSGMTGRAPFF
NA TRBJ1-4 medium-sized TRBV6-5 TGTGCCAGCCGTACAGCCCAGGGAGAAAAACTGTTTTTT CASRTAQGEKLFF
NA TRBJ2-7 NA TRBV18 TGTGCCAGCTCAAAGGGGCCGACCGTCGGGCCAGGTCCCTACGAGCAGTACTTC CASSKGPTVGPGPYEQYF
TRBD2 TRBJ2-2 NA TRBV30 TGTGCCTGGAGACCGAGCGGGGAGGGCGGGGAGCTGTTTTTT CAWRPSGEGGELFF
TRBD2 TRBJ2-5 few TRBV6-5 TGTGCCAGCAGTTACTCTAGGGGTAGCGGGGCAGAGACCCAGTACTTC CASSYSRGSGAETQYF
NA TRBJ2-7 NA TRBV5-6 TGTGCCAGCCTCGAATTTTGGCGAGGCGAGCAGTACTTC CASLEFWRGEQYF
NA TRBJ1-2 NA TRBV21-1 TGTGCCAGCAGCCACCCGGTGGGGGACAGGGAATCATATGGCTACACCTTC CASSHPVGDRESYGYTF
TRBD1 TRBJ2-5 many TRBV4-1 TGCGCCAGCAGCCTCGGACAGGTCCAGTACTTC CASSLGQVQYF
TRBD1 TRBJ2-7 NA TRBV5-1 TGCGCCAGCAGCTTGGCGGCAGGGGGCTACGAGCAGTACTTC CASSLAAGGYEQYF
TRBD2 TRBJ2-5 NA TRBV6-6 TGTGCCAGCAGACGGACTAGCGGGTCAGGTGGTGAGACCCAGTACTTC CASRRTSGSGGETQYF
NA TRBJ2-3 NA TRBV5-1 TGCGCCAGCAGCACGGGGTCCTACACAGATACGCAGTATTTT CASSTGSYTDTQYF
TRBD2 TRBJ2-5 NA TRBV5-1 TGCGCCAGCAGCTCATCTAGCGGGGGAGCTTTCCGGGAGACCCAGTACTTC CASSSSSGGAFRETQYF
NA TRBJ1-3 NA TRBV11-2 TGTGCCAGCAGCCGACTCCGGGGTCGCTCTGGAAACACCATATATTTT CASSRLRGRSGNTIYF
TRBD2 TRBJ2-1 NA TRBV10-1 TGCGCCAGCAGTGCGGGGGGGCGGAATGAGCAGTTCTTC CASSAGGRNEQFF
NA TRBJ2-6 NA TRBV29-1 TGCAGCGTTGAAGTGAGCTCTGGGGCCAACGTCCTGACTTTC CSVEVSSGANVLTF
NA TRBJ1-3 once TRBV9 TGTGCCAGCAGCCCGGACAGCCACTCTGGAAACACCATATATTTT CASSPDSHSGNTIYF
NA TRBJ2-1 NA TRBV14 TGTGCCAGCAGCCAAAGTCAGAATCACAATGAGCAGTTCTTC CASSQSQNHNEQFF
NA TRBJ1-1 NA TRBV29-1 TGCAGCGTTGTGGGGGGGAAGGGAAACACTGAAGCTTTCTTT CSVVGGKGNTEAFF
TRBD2 TRBJ2-5 NA TRBV2 TGTGCCAGCAGTAGACTAGCGGGAGCCTCGGAGACCCAGTACTTC CASSRLAGASETQYF
TRBD1 TRBJ2-2 few TRBV19 TGTGCCAGTAGTATGGACAGGCTGAACACCGGGGAGCTGTTTTTT CASSMDRLNTGELFF
NA TRBJ2-4 once TRBV5-4 TGTGCCAGCAGCTCCACTGAACAGGGAAAAAACATTCAGTACTTC CASSSTEQGKNIQYF
NA TRBJ1-6 once TRBV19 TGTGCCAGTAGTCCCCCGGGGGGGAGCTCCTATAATTCACCCCTCCACTTT CASSPPGGSSYNSPLHF
TRBD2 TRBJ2-1 few TRBV4-1 TGCGCCAGCAGCCAAGAACCTAGCGGGAGAATACAGTTCTTC CASSQEPSGRIQFF
NA TRBJ1-2 NA TRBV21-1 TGTGCCAGCAGCAGGCCTCGACAGGGTTGCTATGGCTACACCTTC CASSRPRQGCYGYTF
NA TRBJ2-5 NA TRBV10-3 TGTGCCATCAGTGAGAAGGGGGGGACGGAGACCCAGTACTTC CAISEKGGTETQYF
TRBD2 TRBJ2-4 few TRBV25-1 TGTGCCAGCAGTGTAGCGGGAGGGGAAAACATTCAGTACTTC CASSVAGGENIQYF
TRBD1 TRBJ1-5 NA TRBV6-6 TGTGCCAGCAGTACCCAGGGGGGCGGTCAGCCCCAGCATTTT CASSTQGGGQPQHF
NA TRBJ2-3 few TRBV5-1 TGCGCCAGCAGCTCCCAGATAACAGATACGCAGTATTTT CASSSQITDTQYF
TRBD1 TRBJ1-2 NA TRBV5-1 TGCGCCAGCAGCGCAGGACAGGGTCACTATGGCTACACCTTC CASSAGQGHYGYTF
NA TRBJ2-2 NA TRBV5-4 TGTGCCAGCAGCCCCAGCCCCAGGGTCGAAGACACCGGGGAGCTGTTTTTT CASSPSPRVEDTGELFF
TRBD2 TRBJ2-2 few TRBV7-9 TGTGCCAGCGGCTCTAGACTAGCCCCCGGGGAGCTGTTTTTT CASGSRLAPGELFF
NA TRBJ2-2 NA TRBV14 TGTGCCAGCAGCCCTTTGACGGACAGCGGGGAGCTGTTTTTT CASSPLTDSGELFF